This T cell receptor (beta chain) was captured by sequencing in a study of blood T cell repertoires in COVID-19 (dated by TCRdb to about 2020). As for the study more broadly: Samples from collaborators originated in the United States, Italy and Spain and spanned both the acute and convalescent phases of COVID-19. The material from the prospective study consisted of cDNA or gDNA derived from T cells, B-cell-depleted T cells, or PBMCs. Subjects who had been exposed to COVID-19, were actively infected with it, or had recovered from it provided the deeply sampled blood TCRbeta repertoires that made up the dataset. A freely available public database, intended as a resource for researchers studying the immune response to SARS-CoV-2, is where the repertoires were released. The samples were drawn from the first 160 participants of the ongoing ImmuneRACE study and from about 1,200 subjects provided by 6 global collaborators. A de-identified subject ID, COVID-19 status, age in years and sex were almost always included in the sample metadata. Where available, HLA class I and class II types were obtained from metadata supplied by the sample provider rather than from assay-based typing. Summary of the overall study and its limitations: How much clinical and demographic metadata was included differed by source and by participant, and the metadata was provided uncurated.

In regard to this clone: Its antigen specificity is not known. No much larger clone is present one base from it, and per-base qualities are unavailable.

Participants in the prospective study were enrolled through a virtual design, were aged roughly 18 to 100 years, and lived in roughly 26 United States geographic areas. To assign participants to cohorts, the prospective study relied on clinical history that participants themselves reported in a screening survey and a study questionnaire. Recovered participants in ImmuneRACE Cohort 3 were defined by two consecutive negative NP/OP PCR tests, clearance by a healthcare professional, or resolution of symptoms. In the prospective study, mobile phlebotomists collected whole blood, serum and a nasopharyngeal or oropharyngeal swab from each participant. Participants in the prospective study had the option to provide additional blood draws and questionnaires over a 2-month period. Prospective study blood samples were shipped either frozen or at room temperature before DNA extraction. A distance of 13 bases separates the germline ends of V and J, which lose 1 base and 8 bases respectively. For CDR1 and CDR2, the germline V gene lists SGHRS and YFSETQ. From the cysteine up to the phenylalanine, the CDR3 has a length of 14 residues. The entry retains the CDR3 DNA only, 42 bases that are in frame from base 1.

TCRbeta CDR3 regions were amplified from genomic DNA using the immunoSEQ Assay, a bias-controlled multiplex PCR. As for the original processing: Within the assay, amplification of reference gene primers was used to estimate how many nucleated cells each sample contained. To quantify the absolute abundance of each unique TCRbeta CDR3 rearrangement, sequence reads were collapsed and filtered. For each sample, productive Simpson clonality was calculated as the square root of Simpson's diversity index over productive rearrangements. Held by TCRdb, this immuneACCESS table contains in-frame sequences only and omits some clones. Under half of the omission traces to an unresolved V gene where checked; the cause of the rest is unknown. V and J calls and clone size are copied from that table; D and trimming were computed from the DNA. The table for this sample lists some 200,000 clones; about 87% of them were counted only once. 2.6% of the sample lies in the top ten.

This receptor was taken from a woman aged 30 to 39 who had recovered from COVID-19. The sequence links TRBV5-1 to TRBJ2-4, with a tentative D gene TRBD1 over 5 matching bases. Sequences were obtained from PBMCs or T cells enriched from blood (not recorded which). The CDR3 region has the sequence CASSLNRPKDIQYF. The DNA sequence follows: TGCGCCAGCAGCTTGAACAGGCCTAAGGACATTCAGTACTTC.